One sample yielded the 25 T cell receptor beta chains listed below, sequenced in a study of regulatory T cells in long-lasting Graves disease. Time point meaning: newly diagnosed GD, antithyroid drugs for less than 3 months. TCR sequences were obtained from RNA taken from PBMCs. For TCR beta, libraries came from iRepertoire HTBI primers and Arm-PCR of CDR3 regions. TCRdb reprocessed the multiplex PCR reads via MiXCR and lists one record per CDR3 protein. The sample consists of about 220,000 distinct CDR3 sequences, roughly 19% of them appearing once. These data are also associated with another study on T cells in Graves' hyperthyroidism and ophthalmopathy.

Here the sequenced sample was peripheral blood mononuclear cells (PBMCs), taken at new diagnosis, from a patient treated with antithyroid drugs. Receptor source: a woman in her 30s with Graves disease.

This clonotype was picked up a small number of times. The chain couples TRBV5-6 to TRBJ1-6, with D tentatively TRBD1 (5 bases). CDR3 length: 15 amino acids. Trimming shortened V by 1 base and J by 5 bases, and 10 bases separated the two germline ends. Germline V gene sequence: CDR1 SGHDT, CDR2 YYEEEE. This chain's CDR3 is CASSLWAGHNSPLHF. The CDR3 bases are TGTGCCAGCAGCTTGTGGGCAGGGCATAATTCACCCCTCCACTTT.

There are many counts of this clonotype. The chain has TRBV20-1 and TRBJ2-5; 14 nucleotides agree with TRBD2. Germline assignment: CDR1 DFQATT and CDR2 SNEGSKA (reference sequence). The CDR3 length is 16 residues. Trimming cost V 6 bases and J 4 bases; bases outside gene matches: 10. This chain's CDR3 is CSAYKGTSGSRETQYF. Here the CDR3 DNA reads TGCAGTGCGTATAAGGGGACTAGCGGGAGCAGAGAGACCCAGTACTTC.

This clonotype was detected many times. The chain carries TRBV20-1 and TRBJ2-7; possible D gene TRBD1, 5 bases. CDR3 length: 15 residues. The germline gives CDR1 DFQATT, CDR2 SNEGSKA (reference sequence). The V end was cut by 0 bases, the J end by 1 base, with 13 bases between. This chain's CDR3 is CSARDFRGASYEQYF. The CDR3 DNA follows: TGCAGTGCTAGAGATTTTCGTGGGGCTTCCTACGAGCAGTACTTC.

This clonotype showed up many times. V usage is TRBV7-8 and J usage is TRBJ2-3, with 8 bases that match TRBD2. The V gene end was trimmed by 2 bases and the J gene end by 4 bases; junction bases not matched to a gene: 8. CDR3 length: 16 amino acids. Germline V gives CDR1 SGHVS, CDR2 FQNEAQ. Here the CDR3 DNA reads TGTGCCAGCAGCTTAAGGTCGGGAGGGCCTTCAGATACGCAGTATTTT. Translation: CASSLRSGGPSDTQYF.

Ten or more counts support this clonotype. The J gene is TRBJ1-5, the V gene TRBV19; 11 bases are shared with TRBD1. CDR1 and CDR2 (germline): LNHDA, SQIVND (reference sequence). The CDR3 runs 18 residues. The V and J ends lost 7 bases and 2 bases, in that order; junction bases with no gene match: 13. CDR3 in DNA: TGTGCCAGTAATCTGGACAGGGGGCTTGGCACTGGCAATCAGCCCCAGCATTTT. Translated: CASNLDRGLGTGNQPQHF.

This clonotype was seen ten or more times. This chain links TRBV27 with TRBJ2-7; D may be TRBD1 or TRBD2 (7 bases each). This CDR3 region has 13 residues. The germline V and J ends were trimmed by 9 bases and 5 bases, with 17 bases remaining between them. Germline V gives CDR1 MNHEY, CDR2 SMNVEV (reference sequence). The CDR3 is CARGGRQGHEQYF. The CDR3 DNA reads as TGTGCCAGGGGGGGGAGACAGGGCCACGAGCAGTACTTC.

In this sample, this clonotype turned up many times. The rearrangement links TRBV12-3 or TRBV12-4 to TRBJ1-5, with D unclear. With 4 bases removed from V and 1 base from J, the gap between germline ends came to 8 bases. The length of the CDR3 is 14 residues. The chain's CDR3 is CASSSGRSNQPQHF. DNA of the CDR3: TGTGCCAGCAGTTCCGGGCGGAGCAATCAGCCCCAGCATTTT.

This clonotype is labeled as large. This chain links TRBV27 with TRBJ1-4; D ambiguous. V was shortened by 2 bases and J by 4 bases, with 8 bases between the two germline ends. This CDR3 comprises 14 residues. In germline, CDR1 is MNHEY, CDR2 SMNVEV (reference sequence). The CDR3 region has the DNA TGTGCCAGCAGTTTAGGGCTATTTAATGAAAAACTGTTTTTT. Protein product: CASSLGLFNEKLFF.

This clonotype has just one count. The chain employs TRBV6-5 and TRBJ2-7, with 8 bases aligning to TRBD1. Germline V gives CDR1 MNHEY, CDR2 SVGAGI. The CDR3 totals 15 residues. After removal of 4 bases from V and 0 bases from J, the junction contained 5 bases not matched to a gene. For the CDR3, the DNA is TGTGCCAGCAGTTCACAGGGGGGCCACTCCTACGAGCAGTACTTC. Its translation is CASSSQGGHSYEQYF.

This clonotype was counted ten times or more. The CDR3 loop reads CASSFYRQGGYTF. The CDR3 DNA sequence: TGTGCCAGCAGCTTCTATCGCCAGGGGGGCTACACCTTC. The chain is built from TRBV7-2 and TRBJ1-2, with D possibly matching TRBD1 (6 bases). Trimming took off 3 bases at V and 8 bases at J, with 13 bases between the two ends. Germline lookup yields CDR1 SGHTA and CDR2 FQGNSA. The CDR3 length is 13 residues.

To note about this clonotype: Given a much more abundant clone one base away, this may be a read error. The rearrangement joins TRBV2 to TRBJ1-4, with 7 bases lining up with TRBD1. Germline V CDR1 and CDR2: SNHLY, FYNNEI. The junction had 10 bases not matched to a gene; V was cut back by 6 bases and J by 6 bases. There are 15 residues in the CDR3. Here the CDR3 reads CASSEGAGNDEKLFF. CDR3 DNA: TGTGCCAGCAGCGAGGGGGCCGGGAATGATGAAAAACTGTTTTTT.

This clonotype was detected ten times or more. The V and J genes are TRBV2 and TRBJ1-5; no firm D call. The germline V and J ends were trimmed by 7 bases and 4 bases, with 14 bases remaining between them. CDR3 size: 14 residues. The germline CDR1 and CDR2 sequences are SNHLY and FYNNEI. The CDR3 loop is CASKGSGGNQPQHF. In DNA form, the CDR3 reads TGTGCCAGCAAAGGGAGCGGAGGGAATCAGCCCCAGCATTTT. Looking up the rest from reference TRBV2 and TRBJ1-5 gives the full variable domain: EPEVTQTPSHQVTQMGQEVILRCVPISNHLYFYWYRQILGQKVEFLVSFYNNEISEKSEIFDDQFSVERPDGSNFTLKIRSTKLEDSAMYFCASKGSGGNQPQHFGDGTRLSIL.

There are many counts of this clonotype. V is TRBV18 and J is TRBJ1-2; D perhaps matches TRBD1 (6 bases). Germline V CDR1 and CDR2: KGHSH, LQKENI. The CDR3 spans 15 residues. Trimming left V 2 bases short and J 0 bases short, with 10 bases between. CDR3 in amino acids: CASSPGEGANYGYTF. CDR3 bases: TGTGCCAGCTCACCAGGAGAGGGGGCTAACTATGGCTACACCTTC.

The chain is built from TRBV14 and TRBJ1-1; TRBD1 agrees at 7 bases. Germline V gene data show CDR1 as SGHDN and CDR2 as FVKESK. V trimming: 4 bases; J trimming: 7 bases; junction bases outside the gene matches: 3. This CDR3 is built from 12 residues. The CDR3: CASSLGQYEAFF. In DNA, the CDR3 is TGTGCCAGCAGCCTGGGACAGTATGAAGCTTTCTTT.

This clonotype was found many times. The CDR3 loop is CSARLGKETQYF. In DNA, the CDR3 is TGCAGTGCTAGATTGGGGAAGGAGACCCAGTACTTC. V usage is TRBV20-1 and J usage is TRBJ2-5; D unclear. Trimming removed 2 bases from V and 5 bases from J, with 9 bases in between. Per the germline V gene, CDR1 is DFQATT and CDR2 is SNEGSKA (reference sequence). CDR3 length equals 12 residues.

This clonotype came up many times. The rearrangement joins TRBV12-3 or TRBV12-4 to TRBJ1-5, with D possibly being TRBD1 (5 bases). V was pared by 3 bases and J by 1 base, with 10 bases between. CDR3 size: 15 residues. CDR3 residues: CASSFRDGSNQPQHF. Written as DNA, the CDR3 is TGTGCCAGCAGTTTCCGGGACGGAAGCAATCAGCCCCAGCATTTT.

This clonotype was found many times. The gene calls are TRBV9 and TRBJ1-1; possible D gene TRBD1, 6 bases. The CDR3 totals 16 residues. Between the trimmed V and J ends, which lost 0 bases and 1 base, there was a span of 13 bases. Germline CDR1 reads SGDLS; CDR2 reads YYNGEE. CDR3 in DNA: TGTGCCAGCAGCGTAGGGGTAGGGGGTTCGAACACTGAAGCTTTCTTT. Protein sequence: CASSVGVGGSNTEAFF.

This clonotype showed up many times. The V call is TRBV5-1, the J call TRBJ2-2; D not resolved. Trimming removed 0 bases at V and 1 base at J, with 7 bases between. CDR1 is SGHRS and CDR2 is YFSETQ in the germline V gene. The CDR3 has 15 amino acids. This CDR3 is CASSLGLLNTGELFF. As DNA, the CDR3 is TGCGCCAGCAGCTTGGGTCTACTGAACACCGGGGAGCTGTTTTTT. The entire variable domain, with the rest obtained from reference TRBV5-1 and TRBJ2-2, is as follows: KAGVTQTPRYLIKTRGQQVTLSCSPISGHRSVSWYQQTPGQGLQFLFEYFSETQRNKGNFPGRFSGRQFSNSRSEMNVSTLELGDSALYLCASSLGLLNTGELFFGEGSRLTVL.

The chain is built from TRBV5-8 and TRBJ2-3; the D is unclear. CDR3 size: 11 residues. Germline values: CDR1 SGHTS, CDR2 YDEGEE. Trimming took off 7 bases at V and 0 bases at J, with 3 bases between the two ends. The DNA of the CDR3 is TGTGCCAGCCTCAGCACAGATACGCAGTATTTT. It yields the protein CASLSTDTQYF.

This clonotype was seen many times. Here the CDR3 DNA reads TGTGCCAGCAGTTTAACAGGGTCCGGCACCGGGGAGCTGTTTTTT. This encodes CASSLTGSGTGELFF. V usage is TRBV27 and J usage is TRBJ2-2; weak D call: TRBD1 (6 bases). CDR3 length: 15 amino acids. Germline values: CDR1 MNHEY, CDR2 SMNVEV (reference sequence). Trimming stripped 2 bases from V and 4 bases from J, with 11 bases between.

This clonotype was observed once. The chain recombines TRBV6-1 with TRBJ1-1, with D unresolved. The V and J ends lost 6 bases and 3 bases respectively, with 11 bases between them. Looked up from germline, CDR1 is MNHNS and CDR2 is SASEGT. CDR3 length: 13 amino acids. The CDR3 reads CASRIEVYTEAFF. The CDR3 coding sequence is TGTGCCAGCAGAATTGAGGTTTACACTGAAGCTTTCTTT.

This clonotype appeared many times. The chain joins TRBV10-2 to TRBJ2-1; no reliable D call. Looked up from germline, CDR1 is WSHSY and CDR2 is SAAADI. This CDR3 comprises 17 residues. With 4 bases removed from V and 0 bases from J, the gap between germline ends came to 16 bases. The CDR3 is CASSGTGKYSSYNEQFF. Written as DNA, the CDR3 is TGCGCCAGCAGTGGTACCGGAAAATACAGCTCCTACAATGAGCAGTTCTTC.

The gene calls are TRBV19 and TRBJ1-1, with D possibly being TRBD1 (6 bases). The CDR3 length is 12 residues. V shed 1 base and J shed 11 bases, with 11 bases lying between them. Germline V gene lookup returns CDR1 LNHDA and CDR2 SQIVND (reference sequence). The CDR3 reads CASSIGDTGAFF. The CDR3 coding sequence is TGTGCCAGTAGTATAGGGGACACTGGGGCTTTCTTT.

This clonotype was recorded a few times. The V and J genes are TRBV7-8 and TRBJ1-6; the match to TRBD1 covers 7 bases. Per the germline V gene, CDR1 is SGHVS and CDR2 is FQNEAQ. The CDR3 loop spans 18 amino acids. V lost 8 bases, J lost 0 bases, and 13 bases stayed unmatched. CDR3 region: CASGTTGTASSYNSPLHF. The CDR3 DNA follows: TGTGCCAGCGGCACTACCGGGACAGCATCCTCCTATAATTCACCCCTCCACTTT.

DNA of the CDR3: TGTGCCAGCAGCGCCAGGAGGGGTAGCGCAATAGATTATCCCACAGATACGCAGTATTTT. This sequence encodes CASSARRGSAIDYPTDTQYF. The chain carries TRBV9 and TRBJ2-3; tentative D call: TRBD2 (6 bases). Germline-derived CDR1 and CDR2 are SGDLS and YYNGEE. The CDR3 runs to 20 residues. V lost 3 bases, J lost 2 bases, and 28 bases lay in between. The full variable domain, in which reference TRBV9 and TRBJ2-3 provide the parts outside the CDR3, is DSGVTQTPKHLITATGQRVTLRCSPRSGDLSVYWYQQSLDQGLQFLIQYYNGEERAKGNILERFSAQQFPDLHSELNLSSLELGDSALYFCASSARRGSAIDYPTDTQYFGPGTRLTVL.